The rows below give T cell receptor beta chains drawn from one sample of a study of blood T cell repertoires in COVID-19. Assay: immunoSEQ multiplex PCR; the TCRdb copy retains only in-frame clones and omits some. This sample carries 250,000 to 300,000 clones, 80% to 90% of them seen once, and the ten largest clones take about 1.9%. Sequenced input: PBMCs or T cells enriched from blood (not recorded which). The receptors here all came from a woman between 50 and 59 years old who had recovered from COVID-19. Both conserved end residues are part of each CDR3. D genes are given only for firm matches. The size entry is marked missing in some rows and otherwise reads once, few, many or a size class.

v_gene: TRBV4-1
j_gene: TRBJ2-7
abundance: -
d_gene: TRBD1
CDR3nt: TGCGCCAGCAGCTTCACCGGGACAGAGGGCGAGCAGTACTTC
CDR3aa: CASSFTGTEGEQYF

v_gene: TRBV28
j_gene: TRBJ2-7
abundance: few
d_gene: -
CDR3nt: TGTGCCAGCAGTTTAGGAGGGGGCGGATACGAGCAGTACTTC
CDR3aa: CASSLGGGGYEQYF

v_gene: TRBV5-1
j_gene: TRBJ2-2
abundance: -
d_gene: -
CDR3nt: TGCGCCAGCAGCTTGGAACTTAACACCGGGGAGCTGTTTTTT
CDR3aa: CASSLELNTGELFF

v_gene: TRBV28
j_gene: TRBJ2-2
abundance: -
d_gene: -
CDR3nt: TGTGCCAGCCCGGACAGAAACACCGGGGAGCTGTTTTTT
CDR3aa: CASPDRNTGELFF

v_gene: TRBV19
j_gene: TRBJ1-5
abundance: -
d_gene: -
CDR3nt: TGTGCCAGTAGTATAGCCCCCAACAGATTTCAGCCCCAGCATTTT
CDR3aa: CASSIAPNRFQPQHF

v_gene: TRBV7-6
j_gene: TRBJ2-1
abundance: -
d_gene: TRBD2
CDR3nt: TGTGCCAGCACCCTAATAGGCGGGAGCCCTTACAATGAGCAGTTCTTC
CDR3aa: CASTLIGGSPYNEQFF

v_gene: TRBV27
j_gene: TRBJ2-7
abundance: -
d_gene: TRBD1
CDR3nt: TGTGCCAGCAGGACATTGGGACAGGGCATATACGAGCAGTACTTC
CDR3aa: CASRTLGQGIYEQYF

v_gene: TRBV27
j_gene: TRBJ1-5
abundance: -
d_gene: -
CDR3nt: TGTGCCAGCAGTTTATGGGCAGGGGATCAGCCCCAGCATTTT
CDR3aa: CASSLWAGDQPQHF

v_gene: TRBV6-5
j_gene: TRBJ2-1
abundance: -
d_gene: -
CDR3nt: TGTGCCAGCAGGACACAGGGAGAAGTGAACAATGAGCAGTTCTTC
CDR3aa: CASRTQGEVNNEQFF

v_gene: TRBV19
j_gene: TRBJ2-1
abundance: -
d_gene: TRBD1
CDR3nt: TGTGCCAGTAGTGGGGACAGGGGAAATTACAATGAGCAGTTCTTC
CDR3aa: CASSGDRGNYNEQFF

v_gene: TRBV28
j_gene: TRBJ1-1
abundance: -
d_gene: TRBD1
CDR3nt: TGTGCCAGCAGGAACGGAGGGGGCCTGAACACTGAAGCTTTCTTT
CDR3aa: CASRNGGGLNTEAFF

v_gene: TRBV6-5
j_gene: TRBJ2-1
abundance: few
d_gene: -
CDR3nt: TGTGCCAGCGGCAAGCTAGGCGATGAGCAGTTCTTC
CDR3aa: CASGKLGDEQFF

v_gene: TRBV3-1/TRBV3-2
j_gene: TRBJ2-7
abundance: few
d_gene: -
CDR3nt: TGTGCCAGCAGCTCGGGACAACCCTACGAGCAGTACTTC
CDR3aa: CASSSGQPYEQYF

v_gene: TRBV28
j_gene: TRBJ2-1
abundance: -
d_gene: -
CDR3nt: TGTGCCAGCAGGCCGGGAGTAAATGAGCAGTTCTTC
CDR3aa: CASRPGVNEQFF

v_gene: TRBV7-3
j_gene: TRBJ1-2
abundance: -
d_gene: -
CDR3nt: TGTGCCAGCAGCCTCCCCGGGGTATCTGGCTACACCTTC
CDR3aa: CASSLPGVSGYTF

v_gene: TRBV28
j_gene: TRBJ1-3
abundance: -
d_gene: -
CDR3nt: TGTGCCAGCAGCTTCCCCACGACAGGCGTCTCTGGAAACACCATATATTTT
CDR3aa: CASSFPTTGVSGNTIYF

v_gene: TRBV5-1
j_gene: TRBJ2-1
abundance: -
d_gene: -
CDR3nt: TGCGCCAGCAGCTTCAGGGTTGGGGTTGAGCAGTTCTTC
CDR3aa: CASSFRVGVEQFF

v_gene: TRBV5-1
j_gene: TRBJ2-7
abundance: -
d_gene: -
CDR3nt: TGCGCCAGCAGCTTGGTGGGGGGATACGAGCAGTACTTC
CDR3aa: CASSLVGGYEQYF

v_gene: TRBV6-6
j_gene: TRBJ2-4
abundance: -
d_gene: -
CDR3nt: TGTGCCCGATCCCGGGTCCTCCGACTAGCCAAAAACATTCAGTACTTC
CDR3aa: CARSRVLRLAKNIQYF

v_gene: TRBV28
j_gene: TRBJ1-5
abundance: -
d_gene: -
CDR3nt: TGTGCCAGCAGTTCCCCCACAGGAGGCAATCAGCCCCAGCATTTT
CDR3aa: CASSSPTGGNQPQHF

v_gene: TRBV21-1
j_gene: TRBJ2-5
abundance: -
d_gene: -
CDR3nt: TGTGCCAGCAGCAACAGGGAAAAAGAGACCCAGTACTTC
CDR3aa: CASSNREKETQYF

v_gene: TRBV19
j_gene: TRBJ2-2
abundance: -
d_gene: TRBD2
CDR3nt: TGTGCCAGTAGTATACTAAGGACTAGCTTGGGGGAGCTGTTTTTT
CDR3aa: CASSILRTSLGELFF

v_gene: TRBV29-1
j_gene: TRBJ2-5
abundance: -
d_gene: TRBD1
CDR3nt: TGCAGCGTTCGTTGGGGACAGGGGTCGGAGACCCAGTACTTC
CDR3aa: CSVRWGQGSETQYF

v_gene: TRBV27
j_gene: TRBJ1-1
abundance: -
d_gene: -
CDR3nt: TGTGCCAGCAGGCCTCTAACAGGGTGGACTGAAGCTTTCTTT
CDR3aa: CASRPLTGWTEAFF

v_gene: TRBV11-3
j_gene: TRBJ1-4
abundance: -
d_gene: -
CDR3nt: TGTGCCAGCAGCTTAGAGATGGGACAAAGCGTTCCAACTAATGAAAAACTGTTTTTT
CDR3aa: CASSLEMGQSVPTNEKLFF

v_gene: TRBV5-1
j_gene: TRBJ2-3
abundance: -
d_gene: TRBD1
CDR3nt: TGCGCCAGCGCGTACAGGGGGGCCTACACAGATACGCAGTATTTT
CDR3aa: CASAYRGAYTDTQYF

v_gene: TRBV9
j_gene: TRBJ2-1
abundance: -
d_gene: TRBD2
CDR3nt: TGTGCCAGCAGCGTAGGACTAGCAGAGTACAATGAGCAGTTCTTC
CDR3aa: CASSVGLAEYNEQFF

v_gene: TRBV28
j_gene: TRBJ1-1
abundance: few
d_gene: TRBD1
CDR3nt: TGTGCCAGCAGTACTTGGACAGGGGCGAACACTGAAGCTTTCTTT
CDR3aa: CASSTWTGANTEAFF

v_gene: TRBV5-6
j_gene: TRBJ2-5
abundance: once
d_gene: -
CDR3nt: TGTGCCAGCAGCTTGGATATGAGGCAAGAGACCCAGTACTTC
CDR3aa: CASSLDMRQETQYF

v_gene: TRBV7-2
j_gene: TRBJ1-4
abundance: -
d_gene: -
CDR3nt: TGTGCCAGCAGCTTATATGGGGAGAATAATGAAAAACTGTTTTTT
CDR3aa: CASSLYGENNEKLFF

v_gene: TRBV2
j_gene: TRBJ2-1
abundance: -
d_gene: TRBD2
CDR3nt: TGTGCCAGCAGAGGTTTGGGGACTAGCGGGAGATACAATGAGCAGTTCTTC
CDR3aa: CASRGLGTSGRYNEQFF

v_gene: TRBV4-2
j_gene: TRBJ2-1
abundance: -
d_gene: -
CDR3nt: TGTGCCAGCAGCCAAGACTACGACTCCTACAATGAGCAGTTCTTC
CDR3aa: CASSQDYDSYNEQFF

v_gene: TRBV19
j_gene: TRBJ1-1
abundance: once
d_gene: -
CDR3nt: TGTGCCAGTAGTATAGGGCAAACTAGTGAAGCTTTCTTT
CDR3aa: CASSIGQTSEAFF

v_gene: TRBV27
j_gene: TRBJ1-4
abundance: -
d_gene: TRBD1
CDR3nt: TGTGCCAGCAGTTTAGACAGGGGTGGGGAAAAACTGTTTTTT
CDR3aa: CASSLDRGGEKLFF

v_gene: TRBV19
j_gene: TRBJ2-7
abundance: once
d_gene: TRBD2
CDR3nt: TGTGCCAGTAGTACCCAGTATCTCCGGGAGGGCCTTCCCCCCTACGAGCAGTACTTC
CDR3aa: CASSTQYLREGLPPYEQYF

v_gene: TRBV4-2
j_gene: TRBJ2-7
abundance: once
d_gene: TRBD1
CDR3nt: TGTGCCAGCAGCCAAGGCTGGTCAGGGGGCTACGAGCAGTACTTC
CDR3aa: CASSQGWSGGYEQYF

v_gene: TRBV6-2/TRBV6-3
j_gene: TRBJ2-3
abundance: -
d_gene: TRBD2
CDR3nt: TGTGCCAGCAGTTCCCGGGGACTAGCGGGAGCAGATACGCAGTATTTT
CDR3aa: CASSSRGLAGADTQYF

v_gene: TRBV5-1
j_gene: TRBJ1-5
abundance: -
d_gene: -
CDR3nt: TGCGCCAGCAGCTTGGGGGACAATAGCAATCAGCCCCAGCATTTT
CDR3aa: CASSLGDNSNQPQHF

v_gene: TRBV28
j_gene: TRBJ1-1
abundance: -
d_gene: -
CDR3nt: TGTGCCAGCAGTTACGACCGAGGCACTGAAGCTTTCTTT
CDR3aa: CASSYDRGTEAFF

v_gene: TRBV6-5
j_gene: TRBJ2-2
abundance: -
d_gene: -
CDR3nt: TGTGCCACCACCCTGACAGAGAACACCGGGGAGCTGTTTTTT
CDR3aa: CATTLTENTGELFF